The next 26 T cell receptor beta chains were all read from a single sample in a study of blood T cell repertoires in COVID-19 (dated by TCRdb to 2020 to 2022). Libraries came from the immunoSEQ multiplex PCR assay. TCRdb stores this immuneACCESS table with in-frame sequences only. Part of the clones is absent; in the studies checked, under half of the shortfall reflects unresolved V genes, and no reason is known for the rest. Across this sample there are 250,000 or so clones, with about four fifths seen only once. 1.9% of the sample lies in the top ten. The sequencing sample was made of peripheral blood. The receptors here all came from a man aged 25-45 years who had recovered from COVID-19.

The chain joins TRBV6-1 to TRBJ1-5, with a possible D match to TRBD1 (6 bases). The CDR3 runs to 12 residues. Germline CDR1 is MNHNS and CDR2 is SASEGT. Trimming shortened V by 1 base and J by 9 bases, and 7 bases separated the two germline ends. CDR3 amino acids: CASSEGRGPQHF. As DNA, the CDR3 is TGTGCCAGCAGTGAAGGCAGGGGGCCCCAGCATTTT.

A note on this clone: In the same sample, other DNA sequences code for this CDR3. The CDR3 bases are TGTGCCAGCTCACCATCCGGGACAGGGAATGGCTACACCTTC. This codes for CASSPSGTGNGYTF. The rearrangement joins TRBV18 to TRBJ1-2, with 9 bases identical to TRBD1. CDR3 size: 14 residues. With V trimmed by 2 bases and J by 6 bases, 4 bases remained unmatched. Germline lookup yields CDR1 KGHSH and CDR2 LQKENI. Complete variable domain (other parts from reference TRBV18 and TRBJ1-2): NAGVMQNPRHLVRRRGQEARLRCSPMKGHSHVYWYRQLPEEGLKFMVYLQKENIIDESGMPKERFSAEFPKEGPSILRIQQVVRGDSAAYFCASSPSGTGNGYTFGSGTRLTVV.

The J gene is TRBJ2-1, the V gene TRBV4-2, with 10 bases matching TRBD2. Germline values: CDR1 LGHNA, CDR2 YNFKEQ. Trimming took 3 bases from V and 7 from J; bases not matched to a gene: 9. The CDR3 runs 16 residues. CDR3 region: CASSQPGTSDGNEQFF. The CDR3 DNA is TGTGCCAGCAGCCAGCCCGGGACTAGCGATGGGAATGAGCAGTTCTTC.

The sample holds a few counts of this clone. This rearrangement joins TRBV7-3 to TRBJ1-1; D remains ambiguous. The CDR3 is 13 residues long. CDR1 is SGHTA, CDR2 FQGTGA, per germline. Trimming took 3 bases from V and 3 from J, leaving 8 bases between them. CDR3 loop: CASSFHMDTEAFF. Here the CDR3 DNA reads TGTGCCAGCAGCTTTCACATGGACACTGAAGCTTTCTTT.

CDR3 amino acids: CASGPGLAGVSTDTQYF. The CDR3 nucleotides are TGTGCCAGCGGACCGGGACTAGCGGGGGTATCCACAGATACGCAGTATTTT. The chain combines TRBV27 with TRBJ2-3, with TRBD2 matching over 14 bases. The ends lost 8 bases at V and 2 bases at J; junction bases unmatched: 9. The CDR3 has 17 amino acids. Per the germline V gene, CDR1 is MNHEY and CDR2 is SMNVEV (reference sequence).

This chain links TRBV2 with TRBJ1-2, with D maybe TRBD1 (5 bases). Germline values: CDR1 SNHLY, CDR2 FYNNEI. There are 15 residues in the CDR3. V dropped 6 bases and J dropped 1 base, with 15 bases sitting between them. The DNA for the CDR3 is TGTGCCAGCAGGTGGGCGCAGGGCCTTAACTATGGCTACACCTTC. As protein: CASRWAQGLNYGYTF.

This clone has more than one count but fewer than ten. The chain is built from TRBV19 and TRBJ1-2, with TRBD1 matching over 9 bases. Trimming cost V 9 bases and J 3 bases; bases outside gene matches: 8. The CDR3 sequence is 14 residues long. Germline CDR1 LNHDA, CDR2 SQIVND (reference sequence). In DNA, the CDR3 is TGTGCCAGCTCTAGGACAGGGGACGACTATGGCTACACCTTC. Its translation is CASSRTGDDYGYTF.

This clone was detected a few times. The genes are TRBV12-3 or TRBV12-4 and TRBJ1-2; tentatively, D is TRBD1 (5 bases). The CDR3 has 13 amino acids. The germline V and J ends were trimmed by 4 bases and 8 bases, with 14 bases remaining between them. The CDR3 DNA sequence: TGTGCCAGCAGTTGGGGCAGGGAAAGGGGCTACACCTTC. Translated, it gives CASSWGRERGYTF.

V and J are TRBV7-9 and TRBJ1-5, with 7 positions matching TRBD1. Germline values: CDR1 SEHNR, CDR2 FQNEAQ (reference sequence). The CDR3 sequence is 13 residues long. V lost 4 bases, J lost 5 bases, and 2 bases stayed unmatched. This CDR3 is CASSSTGDQPQHF. The CDR3 DNA reads as TGTGCCAGCAGCTCCACAGGGGATCAGCCCCAGCATTTT.

This clone was observed once. V and J are TRBV18 and TRBJ2-1; 8 bases map to TRBD1. Germline lookup yields CDR1 KGHSH and CDR2 LQKENI. Unmatched junction bases numbered 10, after V lost 4 bases and J lost 8 bases. CDR3 length: 15 amino acids. DNA of the CDR3: TGTGCCAGCTCACTCGGACAGGGCGCAACCTATGAGCAGTTCTTC. Translated, it gives CASSLGQGATYEQFF.

This sequence joins TRBV6-2 or TRBV6-3 and TRBJ1-6, with 7 bases fitting TRBD1. CDR1 is MNHEY, CDR2 SVGEGT, per germline. This CDR3 contains 14 residues. The trim removed 5 bases at V and 5 bases at J, leaving 3 bases unmatched. Here the CDR3 reads CASSLGQNNSPLHF. CDR3 in DNA: TGTGCCAGCAGTCTGGGACAGAATAATTCACCCCTCCACTTT.

The V gene is TRBV5-1, the J gene TRBJ1-4, with D perhaps matching TRBD1 (6 bases). V lost 0 bases to trimming and J lost 7 bases, with 10 bases between them. In germline, CDR1 is SGHRS, CDR2 YFSETQ. The CDR3 contains 14 residues. CDR3 sequence reads: CASSLDRELEKLFF. CDR3 nucleotides: TGCGCCAGCAGCTTGGACAGGGAGCTTGAAAAACTGTTTTTT.

V gene TRBV6-5 combines with J gene TRBJ1-4, with TRBD1 identical over 8 bases. Germline V gives CDR1 MNHEY, CDR2 SVGAGI. This CDR3 spans 14 amino acids. V gave up 6 bases and J gave up 5 bases; unmatched junction bases: 5. DNA for the CDR3: TGTGCCAGCAGGGGGGGGACAGGAAATGAAAAACTGTTTTTT. It yields the protein CASRGGTGNEKLFF.

V and J are TRBV5-5 and TRBJ1-2, with D unresolved. Germline V gene sequence: CDR1 SGHKS, CDR2 YYEKEE (reference sequence). Trimming took 4 bases from V and 8 from J, leaving 18 bases between them. The length of the CDR3 is 14 residues. This CDR3 reads CASSPRLLRSGYTF. CDR3 DNA sequence: TGTGCCAGCAGCCCGAGGCTGCTAAGGTCGGGCTACACCTTC.

The CDR3 loop reads CADRALNQNNEQFF. The CDR3 coding sequence is TGTGCCGACAGGGCCTTAAACCAAAACAATGAGCAGTTCTTC. The gene calls are TRBV2 and TRBJ2-1, with 7 bases fitting TRBD1. Germline V CDR1 and CDR2: SNHLY, FYNNEI. J was trimmed by 5 bases and V by 11 bases; bases with no gene match: 12. The CDR3 covers 14 residues.

The chain carries TRBV2 and TRBJ2-2, with 7 bases that match TRBD1. Germline trimming cut 9 bases from V and 6 bases from J; bases unmatched to any gene: 7. The CDR3 totals 13 residues. Looked up from germline, CDR1 is SNHLY and CDR2 is FYNNEI. In DNA, the CDR3 is TGTGCCAGTCTGGGACAGCTCGCCGGGGAGCTGTTTTTT. Residues: CASLGQLAGELFF.

The chain carries TRBV10-3 and TRBJ2-7, with D perhaps TRBD2 (6 bases). Trimming pared 4 bases from V and 1 base from J, leaving 8 bases between. CDR3 length: 13 amino acids. CDR1 is ENHRY, CDR2 SYGVKD, per germline. As DNA, the CDR3 is TGTGCCATCAGTGCGGGGGATTCCTACGAGCAGTACGTC. Its translation is CAISAGDSYEQYV.

V and J are TRBV4-2 and TRBJ1-2; D is uncertain. This CDR3 has 14 residues. Germline V CDR1 and CDR2: LGHNA, YNFKEQ. V was pared by 0 bases and J by 1 base, with 6 bases between. In DNA form, the CDR3 reads TGTGCCAGCAGCCAAGACGCCAGTAACTATGGCTACACCTTC. It translates to CASSQDASNYGYTF.

J is TRBJ2-3 and V is TRBV4-2; 9 bases map to TRBD2. Germline assignment: CDR1 LGHNA and CDR2 YNFKEQ. The CDR3 extends over 15 amino acids. V shed 1 base, J shed 4 bases, and the junction held 3 bases outside the gene matches. In DNA, the CDR3 is TGTGCCAGCAGCCAAGGGCGGGGGGGGCCAGATACGCAGTATTTT. Translating gives CASSQGRGGPDTQYF.

The chain combines TRBV5-6 with TRBJ2-1; D unclear. Germline V gene lookup returns CDR1 SGHDT and CDR2 YYEEEE. The CDR3 consists of 9 residues. The V and J ends lost 10 bases and 8 bases respectively, with 7 bases between them. This chain's CDR3 is CAARDEQFF. CDR3 nucleotide sequence: TGTGCCGCACGGGATGAGCAGTTCTTC.

This rearrangement joins TRBV5-4 to TRBJ2-5; TRBD1 aligns across 7 bases. Trimming at V came to 5 bases and at J to 2 bases, leaving 6 bases not matched to a gene. Germline V lookup: CDR1 SGHNT, CDR2 YYREEE (reference sequence). This CDR3 region has 14 residues. The CDR3 sequence: CASSSTGEQETQYF. Written as DNA, the CDR3 is TGTGCCAGCAGTTCTACAGGGGAACAAGAGACCCAGTACTTC.

The rearrangement joins TRBV2 to TRBJ2-7; 7 bases map to TRBD1. Trimming took 6 bases from V and 6 from J; bases not matched to a gene: 8. The CDR3 runs 13 residues. The germline V gene encodes CDR1 SNHLY and CDR2 FYNNEI. The CDR3 DNA reads as TGTGCCAGCAGCCCGGACAGGCCCTCCGAGCAGTACTTC. This encodes CASSPDRPSEQYF.

The chain couples TRBV6-4 to TRBJ1-1, with a possible D match to TRBD1 (6 bases). The ends were cut back, 0 bases at V and 1 base at J, with 24 bases in the middle. CDR1 and CDR2 from the germline V gene are MRHNA and SNTAGT. The CDR3 is made up of 20 amino acids. CDR3 sequence (DNA): TGTGCCAGCAGTGACTCAAATCTCTCTGAAGGGGGATCGACGAACACTGAAGCTTTCTTT. Amino acids: CASSDSNLSEGGSTNTEAFF.

This clone appeared once. V usage is TRBV6-5 and J usage is TRBJ1-5; D is perhaps TRBD1 (6 bases). This CDR3 region has 13 residues. Germline CDR1 and CDR2: MNHEY and SVGAGI. Deletions cut 7 bases from V and 2 bases from J, with 9 bases between. This CDR3 reads CASMGQGNQPQHF. Here the CDR3 DNA reads TGTGCCAGCATGGGACAAGGCAATCAGCCCCAGCATTTT.

This clone was counted a few times. The chain uses TRBV7-9 and TRBJ2-2; the D is unclear. Germline CDR1 SEHNR, CDR2 FQNEAQ (reference sequence). The V end lost 5 bases, the J end lost 0 bases, and 7 bases lay between the germline ends. This CDR3 region has 14 residues. This CDR3 is CASSRDPNTGELFF. In nucleotides, the CDR3 is TGTGCCAGCAGCAGAGATCCGAACACCGGGGAGCTGTTTTTT.

The V call is TRBV2, the J call TRBJ2-2; TRBD2 aligns across 7 bases. After removal of 6 bases from V and 1 base from J, the junction contained 8 bases not matched to a gene. This CDR3 has 16 residues. CDR1 is SNHLY and CDR2 is FYNNEI in the germline V gene. CDR3 region: CASSSGVAGNTGELFF. CDR3 DNA: TGTGCCAGCAGCTCCGGGGTAGCGGGGAACACCGGGGAGCTGTTTTTT.